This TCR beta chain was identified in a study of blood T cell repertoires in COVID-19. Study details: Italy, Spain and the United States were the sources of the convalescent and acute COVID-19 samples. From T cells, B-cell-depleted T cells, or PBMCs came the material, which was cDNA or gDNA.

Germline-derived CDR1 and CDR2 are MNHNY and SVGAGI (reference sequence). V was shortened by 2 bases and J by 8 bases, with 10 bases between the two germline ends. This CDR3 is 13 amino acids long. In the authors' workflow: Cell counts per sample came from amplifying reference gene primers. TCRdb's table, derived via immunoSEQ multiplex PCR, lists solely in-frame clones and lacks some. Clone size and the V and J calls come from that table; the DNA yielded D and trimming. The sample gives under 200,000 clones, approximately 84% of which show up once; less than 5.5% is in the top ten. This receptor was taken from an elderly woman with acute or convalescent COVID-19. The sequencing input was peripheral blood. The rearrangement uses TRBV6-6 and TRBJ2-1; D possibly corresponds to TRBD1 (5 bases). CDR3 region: CASSYVQGYEQFF. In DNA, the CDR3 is TGTGCCAGCAGTTACGTCCAGGGATATGAGCAGTTCTTC.